This T cell receptor (beta chain) was recovered during a study of cytomegalovirus exposure and HLA in healthy donors. Sequenced by immunoSEQ multiplex PCR; TCRdb stores in-frame clones only, minus some. The data show 90,000 to 130,000 clones, 88% seen once. Whole-study results and caveats: It was found in a later analysis that first-cohort TCR clusters tended to co-occur in the 120 validation repertoires. The study recorded fewer than 200 TCR beta chains that were cytomegalovirus-associated. There were some public TCRs occurring in many donors, but most TCR sequences were rare.

The germline V gene has CDR1 LGHNA and CDR2 YSLEER. The CDR3 covers 15 residues. The J segment lost 4 bases and the V segment lost 4 bases, leaving 9 bases of the junction unmatched. This clone has more than one count but fewer than ten. Its antigen is still unknown. J is TRBJ1-2 and V is TRBV4-3; 7 bases line up with TRBD1. The material sequenced was PBMCs. The TCR originated in a woman under 40 in good health and CMV-seropositive. DNA for the CDR3: TGCGCCAGCAGCCTTAGACAGGGTGGGATCTATGGCTACACCTTC. This codes for CASSLRQGGIYGYTF.